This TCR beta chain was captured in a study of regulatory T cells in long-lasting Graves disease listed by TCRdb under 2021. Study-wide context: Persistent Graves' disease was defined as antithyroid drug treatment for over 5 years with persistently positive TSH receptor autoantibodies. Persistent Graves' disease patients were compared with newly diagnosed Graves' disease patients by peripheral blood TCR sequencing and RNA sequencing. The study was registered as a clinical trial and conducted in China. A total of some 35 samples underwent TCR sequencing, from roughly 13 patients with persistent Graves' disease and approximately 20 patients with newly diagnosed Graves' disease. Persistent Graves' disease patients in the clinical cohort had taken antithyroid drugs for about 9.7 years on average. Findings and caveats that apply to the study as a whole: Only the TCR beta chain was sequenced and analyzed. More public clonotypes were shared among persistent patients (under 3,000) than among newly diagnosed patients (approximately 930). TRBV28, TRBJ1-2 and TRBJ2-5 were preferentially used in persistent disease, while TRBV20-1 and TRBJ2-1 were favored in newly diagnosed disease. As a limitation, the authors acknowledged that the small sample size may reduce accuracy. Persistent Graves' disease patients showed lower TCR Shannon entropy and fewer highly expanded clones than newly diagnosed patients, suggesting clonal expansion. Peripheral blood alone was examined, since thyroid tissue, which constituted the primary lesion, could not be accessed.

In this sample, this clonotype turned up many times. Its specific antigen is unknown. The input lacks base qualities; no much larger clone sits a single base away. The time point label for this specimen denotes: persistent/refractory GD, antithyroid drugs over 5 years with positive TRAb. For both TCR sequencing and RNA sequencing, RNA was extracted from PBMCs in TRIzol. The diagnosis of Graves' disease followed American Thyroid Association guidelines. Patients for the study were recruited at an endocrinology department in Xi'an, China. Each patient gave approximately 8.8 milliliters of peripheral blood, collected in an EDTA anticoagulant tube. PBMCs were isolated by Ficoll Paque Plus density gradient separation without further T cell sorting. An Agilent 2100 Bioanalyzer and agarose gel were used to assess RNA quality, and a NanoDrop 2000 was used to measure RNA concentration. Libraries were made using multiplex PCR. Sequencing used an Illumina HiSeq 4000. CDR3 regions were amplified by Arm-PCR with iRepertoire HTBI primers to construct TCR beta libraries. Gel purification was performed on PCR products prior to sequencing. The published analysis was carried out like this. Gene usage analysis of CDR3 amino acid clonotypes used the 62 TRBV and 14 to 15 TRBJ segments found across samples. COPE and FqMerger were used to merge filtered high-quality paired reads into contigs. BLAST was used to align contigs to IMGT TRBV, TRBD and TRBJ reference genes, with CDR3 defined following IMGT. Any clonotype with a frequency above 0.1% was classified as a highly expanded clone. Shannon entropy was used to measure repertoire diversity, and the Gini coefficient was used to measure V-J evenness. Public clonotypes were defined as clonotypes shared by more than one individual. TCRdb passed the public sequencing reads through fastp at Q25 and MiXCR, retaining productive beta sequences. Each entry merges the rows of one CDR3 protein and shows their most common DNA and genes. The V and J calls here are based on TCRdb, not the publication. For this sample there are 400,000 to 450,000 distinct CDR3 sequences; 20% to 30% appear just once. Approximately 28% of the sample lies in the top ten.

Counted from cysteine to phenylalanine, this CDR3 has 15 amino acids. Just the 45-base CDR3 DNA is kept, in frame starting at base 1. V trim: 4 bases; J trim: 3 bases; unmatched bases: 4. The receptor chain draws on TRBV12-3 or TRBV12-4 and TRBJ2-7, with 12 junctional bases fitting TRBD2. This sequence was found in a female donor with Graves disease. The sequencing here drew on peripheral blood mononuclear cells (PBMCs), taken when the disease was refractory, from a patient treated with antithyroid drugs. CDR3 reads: CASSWRTSGNYEQYF. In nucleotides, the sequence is TGTGCCAGCAGTTGGCGGACTAGCGGGAACTACGAGCAGTACTTC.